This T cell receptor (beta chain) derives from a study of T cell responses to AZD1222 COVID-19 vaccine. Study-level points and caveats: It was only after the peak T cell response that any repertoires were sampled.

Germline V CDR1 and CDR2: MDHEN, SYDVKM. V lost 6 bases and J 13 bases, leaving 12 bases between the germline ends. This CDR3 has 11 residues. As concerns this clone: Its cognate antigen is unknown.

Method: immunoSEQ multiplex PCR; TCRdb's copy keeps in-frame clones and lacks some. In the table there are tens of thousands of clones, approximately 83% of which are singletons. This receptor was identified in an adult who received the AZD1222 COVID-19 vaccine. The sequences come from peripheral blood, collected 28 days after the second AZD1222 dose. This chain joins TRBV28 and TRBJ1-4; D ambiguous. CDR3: CASSLQRGLFF. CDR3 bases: TGTGCCAGCAGCCTACAAAGAGGACTGTTTTTT.